This T cell receptor (beta chain) is drawn from a study of human T cells and chemical hapten exposure. Study conclusions and caveats: Expanded TCRs were compared with controls, and the expanded TCRs formed significantly more large CDR3 similarity clusters.

From the RACE reads, TCRdb called clonotypes with MiXCR, one entry per CDR3 protein. The sample has just under 350,000 distinct CDR3 sequences, approximately 6.3% seen once. The length of the CDR3 is 14 residues. Trimming stripped 4 bases from V and 1 base from J, with 10 bases between. The germline V gene encodes CDR1 MGHRA and CDR2 YSYEKL. The time point: patch test 1, 2 weeks after DPC sensitization. Sample treatment: therapeutic diphenylcyclopropenone sensitization with weekly scalp DPC. A note on this clonotype: Antigen: not known.

Specimen: whole blood, collected in connection with sensitization to the hapten diphenylcyclopropenone (DPC). This receptor was taken from a woman aged 18-35 years with alopecia areata. Some clones in this sample may be carry-over from other donors' samples. This chain links TRBV4-1 with TRBJ2-5, with D tentatively TRBD1 (5 bases). The CDR3 DNA reads as TGCGCCAGCAGCCGGGGCGACAGCCAAGAGACCCAGTACTTC. Its protein product is CASSRGDSQETQYF.